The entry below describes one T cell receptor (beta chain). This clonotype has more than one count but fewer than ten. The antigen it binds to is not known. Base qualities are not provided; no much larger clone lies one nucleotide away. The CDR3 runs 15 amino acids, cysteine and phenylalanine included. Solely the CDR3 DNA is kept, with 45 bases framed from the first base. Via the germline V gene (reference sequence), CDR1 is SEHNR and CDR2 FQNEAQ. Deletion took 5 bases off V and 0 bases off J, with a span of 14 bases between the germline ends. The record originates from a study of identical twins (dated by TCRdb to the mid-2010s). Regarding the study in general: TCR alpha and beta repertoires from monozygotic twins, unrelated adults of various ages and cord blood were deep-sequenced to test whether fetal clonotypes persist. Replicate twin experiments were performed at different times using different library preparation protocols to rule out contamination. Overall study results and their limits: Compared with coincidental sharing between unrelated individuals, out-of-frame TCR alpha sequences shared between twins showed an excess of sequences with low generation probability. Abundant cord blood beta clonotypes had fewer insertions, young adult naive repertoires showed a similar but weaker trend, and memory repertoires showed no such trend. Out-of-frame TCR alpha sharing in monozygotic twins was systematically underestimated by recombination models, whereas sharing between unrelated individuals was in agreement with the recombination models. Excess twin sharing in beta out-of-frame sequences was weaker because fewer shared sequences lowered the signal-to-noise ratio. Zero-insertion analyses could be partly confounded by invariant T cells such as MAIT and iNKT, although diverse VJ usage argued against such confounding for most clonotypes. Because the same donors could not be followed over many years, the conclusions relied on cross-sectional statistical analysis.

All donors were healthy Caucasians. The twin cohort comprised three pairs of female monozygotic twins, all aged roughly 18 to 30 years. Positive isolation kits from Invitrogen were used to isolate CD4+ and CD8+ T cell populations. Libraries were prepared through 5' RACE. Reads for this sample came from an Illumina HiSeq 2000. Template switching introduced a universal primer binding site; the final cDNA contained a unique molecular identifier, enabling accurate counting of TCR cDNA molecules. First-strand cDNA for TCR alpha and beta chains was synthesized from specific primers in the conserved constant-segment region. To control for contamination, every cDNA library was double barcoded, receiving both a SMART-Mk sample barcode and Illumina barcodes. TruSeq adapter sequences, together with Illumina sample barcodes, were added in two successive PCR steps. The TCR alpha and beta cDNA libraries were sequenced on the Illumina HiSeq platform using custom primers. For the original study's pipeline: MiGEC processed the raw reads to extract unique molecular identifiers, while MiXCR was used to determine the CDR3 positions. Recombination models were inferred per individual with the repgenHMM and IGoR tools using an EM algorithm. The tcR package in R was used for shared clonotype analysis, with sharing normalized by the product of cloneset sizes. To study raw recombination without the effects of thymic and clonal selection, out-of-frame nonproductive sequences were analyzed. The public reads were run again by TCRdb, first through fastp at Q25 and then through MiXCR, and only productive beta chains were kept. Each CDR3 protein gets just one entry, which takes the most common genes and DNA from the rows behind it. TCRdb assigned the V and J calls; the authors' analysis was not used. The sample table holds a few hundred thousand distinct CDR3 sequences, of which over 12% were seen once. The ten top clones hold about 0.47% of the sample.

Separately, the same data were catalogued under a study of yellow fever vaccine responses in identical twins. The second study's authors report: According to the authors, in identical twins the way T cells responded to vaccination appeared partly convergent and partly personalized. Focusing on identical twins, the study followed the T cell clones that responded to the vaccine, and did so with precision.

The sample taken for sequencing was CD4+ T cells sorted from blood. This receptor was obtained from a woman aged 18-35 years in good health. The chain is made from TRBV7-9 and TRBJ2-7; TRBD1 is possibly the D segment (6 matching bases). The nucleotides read TGTGCCAGCAGCCCCCCCCAGGGGTTCTCCTACGAGCAGTACTTC. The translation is CASSPPQGFSYEQYF. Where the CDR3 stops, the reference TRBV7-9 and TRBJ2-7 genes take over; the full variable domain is DTGVSQNPRHKITKRGQNVTFRCDPISEHNRLYWYRQTLGQGPEFLTYFQNEAQLEKSRLLSDRFSAERPKGSFSTLEIQRTEQGDSAMYLCASSPPQGFSYEQYFGPGTRLTVT.